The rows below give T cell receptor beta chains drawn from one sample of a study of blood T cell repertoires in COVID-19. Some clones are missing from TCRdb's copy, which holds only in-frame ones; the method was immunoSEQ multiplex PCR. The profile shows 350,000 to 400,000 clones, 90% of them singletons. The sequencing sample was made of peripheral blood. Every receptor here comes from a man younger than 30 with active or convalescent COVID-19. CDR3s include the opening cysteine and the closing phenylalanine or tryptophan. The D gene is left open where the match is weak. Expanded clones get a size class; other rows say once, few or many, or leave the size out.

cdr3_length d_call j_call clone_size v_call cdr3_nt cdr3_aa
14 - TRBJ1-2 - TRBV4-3 TGCGCCAGCAGCCAATCATGGCAGGGGCATGGCTACACCTTC CASSQSWQGHGYTF
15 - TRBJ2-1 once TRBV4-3 TGCGCCAGCAGCCCCGGGGTGAACTCCTACAATGAGCAGTTCTTC CASSPGVNSYNEQFF
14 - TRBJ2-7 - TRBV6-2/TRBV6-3 TGTGCCAGCAGTCTCGGGTTTATTTCCTACGAGCAGTACTTC CASSLGFISYEQYF
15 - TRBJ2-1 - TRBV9 TGTGCCAGCAGCGTAGCCCCCCGCGGTTACAATGAGCAGTTCTTC CASSVAPRGYNEQFF
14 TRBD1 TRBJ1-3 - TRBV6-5 TGTGCCAGCAAGACAGGGATGTCTGGAAACACCATATATTTT CASKTGMSGNTIYF
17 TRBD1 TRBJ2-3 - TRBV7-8 TGTGCCAGCAGCCGCCGTGGAGGACAGGTGAACACAGATACGCAGTATTTT CASSRRGGQVNTDTQYF
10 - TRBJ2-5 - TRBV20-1 TGCAGTGCTTTCGGGGAGACCCAGTACTTC CSAFGETQYF
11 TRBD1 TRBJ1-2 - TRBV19 TGTGCCAGTAAGACAGGGACCGGCTACACCTTC CASKTGTGYTF
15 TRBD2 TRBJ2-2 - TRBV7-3 TGTGCCAGCAGTTTAGCGGGAGGAGACACCGGGGAGCTGTTTTTT CASSLAGGDTGELFF
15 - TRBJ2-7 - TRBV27 TGTGCCAGCACCAGTTTATCATACGGGTCCTACGAGCAGTACTTC CASTSLSYGSYEQYF